A single sample is the source of the 25 T cell receptor beta chains below, sequenced in a study of Ad26.COV2.S vaccination and SARS-CoV-2 variants. Generated by immunoSEQ multiplex PCR, the TCRdb table keeps only in-frame clones and is missing some. This sample has about 220,000 clones, with around 87% found just once. The sample's treatment: around 19 received Ad26.COV2.S at low or high dose, single or two shots; several received placebo; per-sample allocation not given. Specimens were obtained on day 63 following the first vaccine or placebo injection. Here the sequenced sample was peripheral blood, taken in a trial of Ad26.COV2.S vaccine versus placebo. All receptors derive from a person aged 18-60 years who received the Ad26.COV2.S COVID-19 vaccine or a placebo.

This clone has a single count. The chain joins TRBV28 to TRBJ1-3; D is unclear. This CDR3 has 16 amino acids. V lost 4 bases to trimming and J lost 3 bases, with 16 bases between them. Germline V lookup: CDR1 MDHEN, CDR2 SYDVKM. Written as DNA, the CDR3 is TGTGCCAGCAGTTCCCCAGACGGGTTACTTGGAAACACCATATATTTT. Amino acids: CASSSPDGLLGNTIYF.

The chain joins TRBV30 to TRBJ2-7, with 7 bases identical to TRBD2. The CDR3 totals 13 residues. V was pared by 5 bases and J by 0 bases, with 4 bases of the junction left unmatched. CDR1 and CDR2 (germline): GTSNPN, SVGIG (reference sequence). CDR3 nucleotide sequence: TGTGCCTGGGGGGAGGGGAGCTCCTACGAGCAGTACTTC. It specifies CAWGEGSSYEQYF.

This chain connects TRBV2 to TRBJ2-1; D could derive from TRBD1 or TRBD2 (5 bases each). The germline gives CDR1 SNHLY, CDR2 FYNNEI. The CDR3 length is 14 residues. V dropped 4 bases and J dropped 5 bases, with 12 bases sitting between them. CDR3: CASSGRGRDNEQFF. The CDR3, as DNA: TGTGCCAGCAGTGGCCGGGGCAGGGACAATGAGCAGTTCTTC.

The DNA of the CDR3 is TGTGCCAGCAGCCGAGTTCGGGACGCTGAGACCCAGTACTTC. Translation gives CASSRVRDAETQYF. This chain links TRBV11-1 with TRBJ2-5, with D possibly called TRBD1 or TRBD2 (5 bases each). The CDR3 length is 14 residues. Trimming took 5 bases from V and 5 from J, leaving 15 bases between them. The germline gives CDR1 SGHAT, CDR2 FQDESV (reference sequence).

This chain joins TRBV19 and TRBJ2-3; 7 nucleotides agree with TRBD2. Looked up from germline, CDR1 is LNHDA and CDR2 is SQIVND (reference sequence). Germline trimming cut 2 bases from V and 6 bases from J; bases unmatched to any gene: 8. This CDR3 contains 15 residues. This CDR3 reads CASSILAAFGDTQYF. The CDR3 coding sequence is TGTGCCAGTAGTATACTAGCGGCCTTTGGGGATACGCAGTATTTT.

V usage is TRBV7-2 and J usage is TRBJ2-7; D gene unclear. The CDR3 sequence is 15 residues long. V was trimmed by 6 bases and J by 2 bases, leaving 17 bases between them. CDR1 and CDR2 from the germline V gene are SGHTA and FQGNSA. CDR3 in amino acids: CASRSRGRETYEQYF. CDR3 bases: TGTGCCAGCAGATCTCGCGGACGCGAGACCTACGAGCAGTACTTC. The full variable domain, in which reference TRBV7-2 and TRBJ2-7 provide the parts outside the CDR3, is GAGVSQSPSNKVTEKGKDVELRCDPISGHTALYWYRQSLGQGLEFLIYFQGNSAPDKSGLPSDRFSAERTGGSVSTLTIQRTQQEDSAVYLCASRSRGRETYEQYFGPGTRLTVT.

The chain combines TRBV19 with TRBJ1-1, with D maybe TRBD1 (5 bases). Germline V gene data show CDR1 as LNHDA and CDR2 as SQIVND (reference sequence). Trimming left V 6 bases short and J 1 base short, with 9 bases between. The length of the CDR3 is 13 residues. In DNA, the CDR3 is TGTGCCAGTAGCAGGGACCCGAACACTGAAGCTTTCTTT. Its protein is CASSRDPNTEAFF.

V usage is TRBV11-2 and J usage is TRBJ1-4; D gene unclear. Germline-derived CDR1 and CDR2 are SGHAT and FQNNGV. V was cut by 4 bases and J by 4 bases, with 22 bases left in between. The CDR3 consists of 18 residues. The chain's CDR3 is CASSSWTDGVLGNEKLFF. The CDR3 coding sequence is TGTGCCAGCAGCTCCTGGACGGATGGGGTATTGGGTAATGAAAAACTGTTTTTT. The full variable domain, with the rest looked up from reference TRBV11-2 and TRBJ1-4, is EAGVAQSPRYKIIEKRQSVAFWCNPISGHATLYWYQQILGQGPKLLIQFQNNGVVDDSQLPKDRFSAERLKGVDSTLKIQPAKLEDSAVYLCASSSWTDGVLGNEKLFFGSGTQLSVL.

The J gene is TRBJ1-2, the V gene TRBV5-4; D is undetermined. The germline V and J ends were trimmed by 1 base and 7 bases, with 8 bases remaining between them. This CDR3 is 12 amino acids long. The germline gives CDR1 SGHNT, CDR2 YYREEE (reference sequence). DNA for the CDR3: TGTGCCAGCAGCTTGTGGGTCGGTGGCTACACCTTC. Encoded protein: CASSLWVGGYTF.

This clone was counted many times. The chain is built from TRBV29-1 and TRBJ2-5; the D is unclear. Germline-derived CDR1 and CDR2 are SQVTM and ANQGSEA. The CDR3 totals 9 residues. Trimming shortened V by 4 bases and J by 6 bases, and 3 bases separated the two germline ends. The CDR3 nucleotides read TGCAGCGTTGGGCAGACCCAGTACTTC. Translating it yields CSVGQTQYF.

The V call is TRBV6-2 or TRBV6-3, the J call TRBJ2-2, with D perhaps matching TRBD1 (5 bases). Trimming took 5 bases from V and 2 from J, leaving 9 bases between them. The CDR3 loop spans 14 amino acids. Germline-derived CDR1 and CDR2 are MNHEY and SVGEGT. The CDR3 is CASSRTPNTGELFF. The CDR3 DNA sequence: TGTGCCAGCAGTCGGACACCTAACACCGGGGAGCTGTTTTTT.

The chain is built from TRBV7-2 and TRBJ1-1; D is ambiguous. V lost 2 bases and J lost 10, with 17 bases in between. Germline V gives CDR1 SGHTA, CDR2 FQGNSA. This CDR3 region has 14 residues. The CDR3 spells CASSLYSLDSGAFF. The DNA of the CDR3 is TGTGCCAGCAGCTTATATTCCTTGGATAGTGGAGCTTTCTTT.

This CDR3 is CASSEWIASGNTIYF. The CDR3 region has the DNA TGTGCCAGCAGTGAATGGATAGCCTCTGGAAACACCATATATTTT. The gene calls are TRBV25-1 and TRBJ1-3, with D unresolved. Trimming cost V 1 base and J 0 bases, with 7 bases left between them. There are 15 residues in the CDR3. Germline V gives CDR1 MGHDK, CDR2 SYGVNS.

Written as DNA, the CDR3 is TGTGCCAGCAGCTTGACAGGGGGGCCAGATACGCAGTATTTT. It yields the protein CASSLTGGPDTQYF. V gene TRBV5-5 combines with J gene TRBJ2-3; 8 bases line up with TRBD1. Germline lookup yields CDR1 SGHKS and CDR2 YYEKEE (reference sequence). V gave up 1 base and J gave up 4 bases; unmatched junction bases: 2. This CDR3 has 14 residues.

This rearrangement joins TRBV19 to TRBJ1-2; a weak D match, TRBD1 (5 bases). This CDR3 is 16 amino acids long. V lost 6 bases and J lost 3, with 20 bases in between. The germline V gene encodes CDR1 LNHDA and CDR2 SQIVND (reference sequence). The CDR3 spells CASSLRRDGGYYGYTF. The CDR3 DNA reads as TGTGCCAGTAGCCTACGCCGGGACGGAGGATACTATGGCTACACCTTC.

The V call is TRBV5-4, the J call TRBJ2-7; 7 bases line up with TRBD2. The CDR3 runs to 13 residues. Looked up from germline, CDR1 is SGHNT and CDR2 is YYREEE (reference sequence). Trimming took 4 bases from V and 6 from J; bases not matched to a gene: 7. The CDR3 region has the DNA TGTGCCAGCAGCAGAGCGGGACTTCCCGAGCAGTACTTC. Protein: CASSRAGLPEQYF.

The table lists this clone with a count of one. The chain recombines TRBV24-1 with TRBJ2-1, with 7 bases that match TRBD2. CDR1 is KGHDR, CDR2 SFDVKD, per germline. The V and J ends lost 2 bases and 1 base, in that order; junction bases with no gene match: 4. The CDR3 contains 16 residues. CDR3: CATSDSAGASYNEQFF. CDR3 DNA sequence: TGTGCCACCAGTGATTCGGCGGGAGCATCCTACAATGAGCAGTTCTTC.

The chain is built from TRBV6-1 and TRBJ2-7; TRBD1 aligns across 7 bases. Unmatched junction bases numbered 4, after V lost 0 bases and J lost 2 bases. Germline-derived CDR1 and CDR2 are MNHNS and SASEGT. This CDR3 is 15 amino acids long. For the CDR3, the DNA is TGTGCCAGCAGTGAAGCGAGGGACAGTACCTACGAGCAGTACTTC. Translating it yields CASSEARDSTYEQYF.

This clone was seen only once. V usage is TRBV4-2 and J usage is TRBJ2-1, with 7 positions matching TRBD2. J lost 9 bases, V lost 1 base, and 9 bases had no gene match. Germline V gene sequence: CDR1 LGHNA, CDR2 YNFKEQ. The CDR3 totals 15 residues. The CDR3 bases are TGTGCCAGCAGCCAAGGGGGGGAGGGCCGGAGTGAGCAGTTCTTC. It is translated as CASSQGGEGRSEQFF.

The J gene is TRBJ1-1, the V gene TRBV6-5; no reliable D call. Germline V lookup: CDR1 MNHEY, CDR2 SVGAGI. The V and J ends lost 0 bases and 1 base respectively, with 6 bases between them. This CDR3 spans 14 amino acids. CDR3 sequence (DNA): TGTGCCAGCAGTTACTCCAAGGCGAACACTGAAGCTTTCTTT. Its protein product is CASSYSKANTEAFF.

The chain links TRBV6-5 to TRBJ1-4; 9 nucleotides line up with TRBD1. Unmatched junction bases numbered 11, after V lost 6 bases and J lost 9 bases. Per germline, CDR1 MNHEY and CDR2 SVGAGI. The CDR3 has 15 amino acids. The CDR3 nucleotides read TGTGCCAGCAGGGGAACAGGGGGCGCATCAAAAAAACTGTTTTTT. Its protein is CASRGTGGASKKLFF.

V is TRBV27 and J is TRBJ2-3, with no clear D. Germline V gives CDR1 MNHEY, CDR2 SMNVEV (reference sequence). Trimming pared 2 bases from V and 3 bases from J, leaving 9 bases between. This CDR3 spans 14 amino acids. Written as DNA, the CDR3 is TGTGCCAGCAGTTTAGACGGCCGAACAGATACGCAGTATTTT. Residues: CASSLDGRTDTQYF.

The genes are TRBV10-2 and TRBJ1-1, with D tentatively TRBD1 (5 bases). Germline values: CDR1 WSHSY, CDR2 SAAADI. Trimming cost V 3 bases and J 4 bases, with 12 bases left between them. The CDR3 totals 14 residues. As DNA, the CDR3 is TGCGCCAGCAGTGAACCCGGGGGGATCACTGAAGCTTTCTTT. Encoded protein: CASSEPGGITEAFF.

The chain carries TRBV7-6 and TRBJ2-1; 9 bases line up with TRBD2. The CDR3 sequence is 15 residues long. J was trimmed by 7 bases and V by 2 bases; bases with no gene match: 6. Germline V gene data show CDR1 as SGHVS and CDR2 as FNYEAQ. The CDR3 nucleotides are TGTGCCAGCAGCTTACTAGCGGGGCTCAATAATGAGCAGTTCTTC. It translates to CASSLLAGLNNEQFF.

The chain employs TRBV12-3 or TRBV12-4 and TRBJ1-2; perhaps TRBD1 as D (5 bases). V lost 8 bases and J 8 bases, leaving 18 bases between the germline ends. The CDR3 is made up of 13 amino acids. CDR3 residues: CASSRVGVGGYTF. DNA for the CDR3: TGTGCCAGCTCCCGGGTGGGGGTCGGGGGCTACACCTTC.